These T cell receptor beta chains were read from a single sample in a study of radiotherapy plus CTLA-4 blockade in lung cancer. Assay used: immunoSEQ multiplex PCR; TCRdb lists only in-frame clones, some missing. The sample carries some 40,000 clones, 79% recorded once. The sample here was peripheral blood, taken from a patient treated with radiotherapy plus ipilimumab. These receptors all stem from a human donor with non-small cell lung cancer that progressed on radiotherapy plus ipilimumab. Both conserved end residues are part of each CDR3. Fields, in order: J gene, V gene, D gene, clone size, CDR3 protein, CDR3 DNA. The D gene is left open where the match is weak. A row's size may be missing; if present it is once, few, many or a size class.

>TRBJ1-1|TRBV5-1|NA|NA
CASNPGMANTEAFF
TGCGCCAGCAACCCGGGGATGGCGAACACTGAAGCTTTCTTT
>TRBJ2-1|TRBV27|NA|NA
CASTPEGTGSYNEQFF
TGTGCCAGCACGCCGGAAGGAACGGGCTCCTACAATGAGCAGTTCTTC
>TRBJ2-7|TRBV9|TRBD1|once
CASSPEGGQGALEQYF
TGTGCCAGCAGCCCTGAGGGTGGACAGGGGGCGTTGGAGCAGTACTTC
>TRBJ2-5|TRBV7-3|NA|NA
CASSLRSGRQETQYF
TGTGCCAGCAGCTTAAGGTCGGGGAGGCAAGAGACCCAGTACTTC
>TRBJ2-7|TRBV5-1|NA|NA
CASSGSSYEQYF
TGCGCCAGCAGCGGGAGCAGCTACGAGCAGTACTTC
>TRBJ2-1|TRBV15|NA|NA
CATSRDQGVSYNEQFF
TGTGCCACCAGCAGAGATCAAGGGGTTTCCTACAATGAGCAGTTCTTC
>TRBJ1-5|TRBV13|TRBD1|NA
CASSFSPWTGGFTYGPGGPQHF
TGTGCCAGCAGCTTTTCACCCTGGACAGGGGGTTTTACGTATGGTCCCGGAGGGCCCCAGCATTTT
>TRBJ2-5|TRBV19|TRBD2|NA
CASSMTSGVETQYF
TGTGCCAGTAGTATGACTAGCGGGGTCGAGACCCAGTACTTC
>TRBJ2-1|TRBV29-1|NA|few
CSADGQLGDEQFF
TGCAGCGCCGACGGACAGCTGGGCGATGAGCAGTTCTTC
>TRBJ2-3|TRBV11-2|NA|NA
CASSQTGYNTDTQYF
TGTGCCAGCAGTCAAACAGGGTACAACACAGATACGCAGTATTTT
>TRBJ2-3|TRBV4-1|TRBD2|NA
CASSQELAGGSPRTDTQYF
TGCGCCAGCAGCCAAGAGTTAGCGGGGGGCTCACCCCGCACAGATACGCAGTATTTT
>TRBJ2-7|TRBV19|TRBD2|few
CASSTSGVPPVGYEQYF
TGTGCCAGTAGTACTAGCGGGGTCCCGCCGGTCGGCTACGAGCAGTACTTC
>TRBJ1-1|TRBV13|NA|NA
CASSLDSMNTEAFF
TGTGCCAGCAGCCTCGACAGTATGAACACTGAAGCTTTCTTT
>TRBJ1-5|TRBV28|TRBD1|NA
CASREGTVRNQPQHF
TGTGCCAGCAGGGAGGGGACAGTTCGAAATCAGCCCCAGCATTTT
>TRBJ1-5|TRBV5-1|NA|NA
CASSLDSDQPQHF
TGCGCCAGCAGCTTGGATTCCGATCAGCCCCAGCATTTT
>TRBJ2-7|TRBV5-6|NA|NA
CASSLGRIAYEQYF
TGTGCCAGCAGCTTGGGCAGGATAGCCTACGAGCAGTACTTC
>TRBJ2-5|TRBV10-3|TRBD2|NA
CAISERLAGIQETQYF
TGTGCCATCAGTGAGCGCCTAGCGGGGATACAAGAGACCCAGTACTTC
>TRBJ1-1|TRBV15|TRBD1|NA
CATSRHNVWAGGTNTEAFF
TGTGCCACCAGCAGACATAACGTTTGGGCAGGGGGCACGAACACTGAAGCTTTCTTT
>TRBJ2-7|TRBV2|NA|NA
CASSEDRMGEQYF
TGTGCCAGCAGTGAAGACAGGATGGGCGAGCAGTACTTC
>TRBJ2-6|TRBV4-3|NA|NA
CASSQELPIGSLPSGANVLTF
TGCGCCAGCAGCCAAGAGCTCCCGATTGGGAGTCTCCCCTCTGGGGCCAACGTCCTGACTTTC
>TRBJ2-2|TRBV4-1|TRBD2|NA
CASSLPGLAVTGELFF
TGCGCCAGCAGCCTCCCGGGACTAGCGGTCACCGGGGAGCTGTTTTTT
>TRBJ2-1|TRBV6-1|NA|NA
CASSEGSLAGALPYNEQFF
TGTGCCAGCAGTGAAGGATCCTTGGCAGGGGCCCTGCCTTACAATGAGCAGTTCTTC
>TRBJ1-2|TRBV19|TRBD1|NA
CASNSDRGYYGYTF
TGTGCCAGTAACTCGGACAGGGGCTACTATGGCTACACCTTC
>TRBJ2-1|TRBV6-4|TRBD1|NA
CASSRDRGPQNEQFF
TGTGCCAGCAGTCGGGACAGGGGTCCCCAAAATGAGCAGTTCTTC
>TRBJ2-7|TRBV29-1|NA|NA
CSVSYASGGSEQYF
TGCAGCGTTAGCTACGCCTCAGGAGGAAGCGAGCAGTACTTC
>TRBJ2-3|TRBV5-1|TRBD2|NA
CASSPGLQSTDTQYF
TGCGCCAGCAGCCCGGGACTACAGAGCACAGATACGCAGTATTTT
>TRBJ1-1|TRBV9|NA|NA
CASSTDRLNTEAFF
TGTGCCAGCAGCACTGACAGGCTGAACACTGAAGCTTTCTTT
>TRBJ1-5|TRBV5-5|NA|NA
CASSLSGLSNQPQHF
TGTGCCAGCAGCTTGTCAGGGCTTAGCAATCAGCCCCAGCATTTT
>TRBJ2-7|TRBV6-6|TRBD1|NA
CASRRGQGVDYEQYF
TGTGCCAGCAGGAGGGGACAGGGGGTTGACTACGAGCAGTACTTC
>TRBJ1-5|TRBV6-6|TRBD1|NA
CASSLGQVNQPQHF
TGTGCCAGCAGTCTCGGACAGGTGAATCAGCCCCAGCATTTT
>TRBJ2-7|TRBV6-1|NA|NA
CASSEWGSSYEQYF
TGTGCCAGCAGTGAATGGGGCAGCTCCTACGAGCAGTACTTC
>TRBJ2-5|TRBV4-2|TRBD2|NA
CASSRGTSGPSAYQETQYF
TGTGCCAGCAGCCGAGGGACTAGCGGGCCCTCTGCTTACCAAGAGACCCAGTACTTC
>TRBJ2-3|TRBV14|TRBD1|NA
CASSRRTGSITDTQYF
TGTGCCAGCAGCCGAAGGACAGGGAGTATAACAGATACGCAGTATTTT
>TRBJ2-5|TRBV5-1|NA|once
CASSPGGNQETQYF
TGCGCCAGCAGCCCTGGGGGCAACCAAGAGACCCAGTACTTC
>TRBJ1-3|TRBV19|NA|few
CASSFGGGNTIYF
TGTGCCAGTAGTTTCGGAGGGGGAAACACCATATATTTT
>TRBJ2-2|TRBV5-1|NA|NA
CASRGTTTNTGELFF
TGCGCCAGTCGGGGTACGACAACGAACACCGGGGAGCTGTTTTTT
>TRBJ1-1|TRBV20-1|NA|NA
CSASQGSEAFF
TGCAGTGCTAGTCAGGGGAGTGAAGCTTTCTTT
>TRBJ2-1|TRBV6-5|NA|NA
CASSSRGLTYNEQFF
TGTGCCAGCAGTAGTAGAGGACTGACATACAATGAGCAGTTCTTC
>TRBJ2-1|TRBV2|TRBD2|NA
CASSEGGGRYNNEQFF
TGTGCCAGCAGTGAAGGCGGGGGGAGATATAACAATGAGCAGTTCTTC
>TRBJ2-3|TRBV10-3|TRBD2|NA
CAISELAGASTDTQYF
TGTGCCATCAGTGAACTAGCGGGGGCTAGCACAGATACGCAGTATTTT
>TRBJ1-1|TRBV5-1|NA|NA
CASSAQENTEAFF
TGCGCCAGCAGCGCACAGGAGAACACTGAAGCTTTCTTT
>TRBJ2-5|TRBV2|TRBD2|NA
CASSEQRGAQETQYF
TGTGCCAGCAGTGAACAGCGGGGGGCCCAAGAGACCCAGTACTTC
>TRBJ1-1|TRBV6-5|NA|NA
CASSPTPPVIGAFF
TGTGCCAGCAGCCCCACCCCTCCTGTCATCGGTGCTTTCTTT
>TRBJ1-6|TRBV27|NA|NA
CASSAVGGPLHF
TGTGCCAGCAGTGCCGTCGGGGGGCCCCTCCACTTT
>TRBJ2-5|TRBV7-9|NA|NA
CASSVNTGLETQYF
TGTGCCAGCAGCGTGAATACAGGGTTGGAGACCCAGTACTTC
>TRBJ1-1|TRBV10-1|NA|few
CASSDPGENTEAFF
TGCGCCAGCAGTGATCCGGGGGAGAACACTGAAGCTTTCTTT
>TRBJ1-5|TRBV23-1|NA|NA
CASSPPTLSNQPQHF
TGCGCCAGCTCCCCCCCGACATTAAGCAATCAGCCCCAGCATTTT
>TRBJ1-2|TRBV11-2|NA|NA
CASSFTQGWRYGYTF
TGTGCCAGCAGCTTTACCCAGGGGTGGAGGTATGGCTACACCTTC
>TRBJ1-4|TRBV6-4|NA|NA
CASSDWSPRSEKLFF
TGTGCCAGCAGTGACTGGTCCCCCCGTAGTGAAAAACTGTTTTTT
>TRBJ1-2|TRBV27|TRBD1|NA
CASSPRDRPYGYTF
TGTGCCAGCAGCCCCCGGGACAGGCCTTATGGCTACACCTTC
>TRBJ1-1|TRBV6-5|NA|NA
CASTRGAEAFF
TGTGCCAGCACCCGGGGGGCTGAAGCTTTCTTT
>TRBJ1-1|TRBV27|NA|once
CASSSSSGRWAFF
TGTGCCAGCAGTTCCTCATCAGGGCGCTGGGCTTTCTTT
>TRBJ2-2|TRBV19|NA|few
CASSITGTKNGELFF
TGTGCCAGTAGTATTACCGGGACAAAAAACGGGGAGCTGTTTTTT
>TRBJ1-2|TRBV4-1|TRBD1|NA
CASSKSGTGIMGYTF
TGCGCCAGCAGCAAATCCGGGACAGGGATTATGGGCTACACCTTC
>TRBJ1-5|TRBV6-1|TRBD1|NA
CASRETGQGGQPQHF
TGTGCCAGCAGGGAAACGGGACAGGGTGGTCAGCCCCAGCATTTT